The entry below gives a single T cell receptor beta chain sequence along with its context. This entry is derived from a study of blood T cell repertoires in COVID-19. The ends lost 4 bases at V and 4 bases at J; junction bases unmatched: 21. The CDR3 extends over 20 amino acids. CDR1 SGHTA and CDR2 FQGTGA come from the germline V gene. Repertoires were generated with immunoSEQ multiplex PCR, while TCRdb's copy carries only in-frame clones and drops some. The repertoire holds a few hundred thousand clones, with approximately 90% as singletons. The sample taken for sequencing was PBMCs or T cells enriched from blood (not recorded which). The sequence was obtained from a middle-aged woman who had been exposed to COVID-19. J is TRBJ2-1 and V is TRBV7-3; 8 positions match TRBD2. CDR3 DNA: TGTGCCAGCAGCTCCACGACTTTTGCGGGGGGCCCCTACGATTACAATGAGCAGTTCTTC. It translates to CASSSTTFAGGPYDYNEQFF.